This TCR beta chain was sequenced for a study of CD8+ T cells in alopecia areata. Study context: Tofacitinib dosing lasted 6 to 18 months, which was then followed by 6 months off drug. General study points: In lesional scalp, particularly from alopecia totalis/universalis, clonality was higher than in normal scalp.

For this clone: Its antigen is unidentified.

The sequencing template was cDNA reverse transcribed from extracted RNA. Libraries were prepared by immunoSEQ multiplex PCR; TCRdb keeps only in-frame clonotypes and omits some of them. Here the sample spans some 150,000 clones, about 85% being singletons. As for treatment: oral pan-JAK inhibitor, 5-10 mg twice daily. This CDR3 has 14 amino acids. Germline lookup yields CDR1 MGHRA and CDR2 YSYEKL. V was pared by 1 base and J by 7 bases, with 13 bases between. The sequenced sample was CD8+ T cells sorted from blood, obtained at week 4, from a patient treated with tofacitinib. The chain joins TRBV4-1 to TRBJ2-5; no firm D call. The clonotype was recovered from a human donor with alopecia areata. The CDR3 loop reads CASSQVTHKGTQYF. In DNA, the CDR3 is TGCGCCAGCAGCCAAGTCACCCACAAGGGGACCCAGTACTTC.